These T cell receptor beta chains were read from a single sample in a study of CD8 T cells in ankylosing spondylitis. TCRdb fed the 5' RACE reads into MiXCR, producing one record per CDR3 protein. Found here are roughly 170,000 distinct CDR3 sequences, approximately 10% of them singletons; the top ten hold roughly 16%. The specimen sequenced was blood, either unsorted or a sorted T cell fraction (not recorded which). The receptors were gathered from a female donor with ankylosing spondylitis or in good health (not recorded which). CDR3s include the opening cysteine and the closing phenylalanine or tryptophan. A D gene is named only where the DNA matches it firmly. Size is omitted from some rows. Given values are once, few, many or a class for expanded clones.

D gene,J gene,V gene,clone size,CDR3 DNA,CDR3 protein
.,TRBJ1-5,TRBV7-8,.,TGTGCCAGCAGCTTAAGTTCGCGGGGCCCCAGAGAGCCCCAGCATTTT,CASSLSSRGPREPQHF
TRBD2,TRBJ2-3,TRBV29-1,many,TGCAGCGTTGCTGCGGGAGGGGCGACAGATACGCAGTATTTT,CSVAAGGATDTQYF
.,TRBJ2-1,TRBV19,.,TGTGCCAGTAGTATAGCCGACTATGGGGGCTCCTACAATGAGCAGTTCTTC,CASSIADYGGSYNEQFF
.,TRBJ1-1,TRBV5-1,many,TGCGCCAGCAGCTTAAGGGCAAATGAGGACACTGAAGCTTTCTTT,CASSLRANEDTEAFF
.,TRBJ2-3,TRBV6-2/TRBV6-3,few,TGTGCCAGCAGTTACGCGGCAGCCGCAGATACGCAGTATTTT,CASSYAAAADTQYF
.,TRBJ2-3,TRBV10-3,many,TGTGCCATCAGGACCGACAGCACAGATACGCAGTATTTT,CAIRTDSTDTQYF
.,TRBJ1-2,TRBV4-3,.,TGCGCCAGCAGCCAAGACGCCGACAACTATGGCTACACCTTC,CASSQDADNYGYTF
TRBD1,TRBJ1-1,TRBV2,few,TGTGCCAGTAGGGCGACCAGGGGACAGCACTCTGAAGCTTTCTTT,CASRATRGQHSEAFF
.,TRBJ1-6,TRBV9,many,TGTGCCAGCAGCGAGGGGGGGCTCGGTTCACCCCTCCACTTT,CASSEGGLGSPLHF
TRBD1,TRBJ2-3,TRBV10-3,.,TGTGCCATCAGTGAGCCCCCGAAAGGGGGCTCTAACACAGATACGCAGTATTTT,CAISEPPKGGSNTDTQYF
TRBD2,TRBJ2-1,TRBV24-1,few,TGTGCCACCAGTGACCCCACTAGCGCCCTCGAGCAGTTCTTC,CATSDPTSALEQFF